This entry lists 12 T cell receptor beta chains sequenced from one sample in a study of blood T cell repertoires in COVID-19. Clones were read by immunoSEQ multiplex PCR, and TCRdb kept only the in-frame ones, dropping some. The sample consists of 150,000 or so clones, about 80% of them appearing once. The specimen sequenced was PBMCs or T cells enriched from blood (not recorded which). These receptors originate from a woman in her forties or fifties who had recovered from COVID-19.

This clone was picked up many times. The gene calls are TRBV3-1 (or the pseudogene TRBV3-2) and TRBJ2-2; a possible D gene is TRBD2 (6 bases). Germline V gene sequence: CDR1 LGHDT, CDR2 YNNKEL (reference sequence). Between the trimmed V and J ends, which lost 8 bases and 0 bases, there was a span of 13 bases. The CDR3 covers 15 residues. The CDR3 DNA sequence: TGTGCCAGCCACGGGAGCCCGACGAACACCGGGGAGCTGTTTTTT. Translating it yields CASHGSPTNTGELFF.

The table lists this clone with a few counts. This sequence joins TRBV7-9 and TRBJ2-2; the match to TRBD1 covers 8 bases. The V segment lost 7 bases and the J segment 1 base; nucleotides outside the gene matches: 11. CDR1 is SEHNR and CDR2 is FQNEAQ in the germline V gene (reference sequence). The CDR3 loop spans 17 amino acids. This CDR3 reads CASNHGQGLGNTGELFF. In DNA, the CDR3 is TGTGCCAGCAACCATGGACAGGGATTGGGGAACACCGGGGAGCTGTTTTTT. The full variable domain, in which reference TRBV7-9 and TRBJ2-2 provide the parts outside the CDR3, is DTGVSQNPRHKITKRGQNVTFRCDPISEHNRLYWYRQTLGQGPEFLTYFQNEAQLEKSRLLSDRFSAERPKGSFSTLEIQRTEQGDSAMYLCASNHGQGLGNTGELFFGEGSRLTVL.

The genes are TRBV2 and TRBJ2-2; 8 nucleotides match TRBD1. J lost 3 bases, V lost 5 bases, and 5 bases had no gene match. The length of the CDR3 is 15 residues. Germline V gene data show CDR1 as SNHLY and CDR2 as FYNNEI. The CDR3 loop is CASSPGQAYTGELFF. Written as DNA, the CDR3 is TGTGCCAGCAGTCCGGGACAGGCCTACACCGGGGAGCTGTTTTTT.

CDR3 residues: CSALGRGSSLNEQFF. The CDR3 DNA reads TGCAGCGCCTTAGGCCGCGGGAGTAGTTTGAATGAGCAGTTCTTC. This rearrangement joins TRBV29-1 to TRBJ2-1, with TRBD2 identical over 7 bases. Germline CDR1 is SQVTM and CDR2 is ANQGSEA. V lost 7 bases to trimming and J lost 7 bases; unmatched junction nucleotides: 16. The CDR3 totals 15 residues.

This chain connects TRBV24-1 to TRBJ2-2, with D possibly being TRBD2 (6 bases). V shed 2 bases and J shed 0 bases, with 12 bases lying between them. In germline, CDR1 is KGHDR, CDR2 SFDVKD. The CDR3 extends over 17 amino acids. CDR3 protein: CATSDSYLAPNTGELFF. The CDR3 DNA is TGTGCCACCAGTGATTCCTATCTAGCGCCGAACACCGGGGAGCTGTTTTTT.

This clone was detected a few times. The chain joins TRBV27 to TRBJ1-5, with 8 bases aligning to TRBD1. Germline V gene data show CDR1 as MNHEY and CDR2 as SMNVEV (reference sequence). After removal of 7 bases from V and 3 bases from J, the junction contained 11 bases not matched to a gene. The CDR3 has 16 amino acids. CDR3 amino acids: CASTLQGRGPNQPQHF. The CDR3 nucleotides are TGTGCCAGCACCCTACAAGGCAGGGGGCCCAATCAGCCCCAGCATTTT.

The CDR3 protein is CATTDPGTDTQYF. The CDR3, as DNA: TGTGCCACCACCGACCCGGGAACAGATACGCAGTATTTT. The V and J genes are TRBV24-1 and TRBJ2-3, with D maybe TRBD2 (5 bases). The germline V gene has CDR1 KGHDR and CDR2 SFDVKD. Trimming pared 8 bases from V and 3 bases from J, leaving 11 bases between. The CDR3 length is 13 residues.

This clone occurred once. V is TRBV30 and J is TRBJ2-7, with TRBD2 matching over 7 bases. The V and J ends lost 3 bases and 6 bases, in that order; junction bases with no gene match: 14. The CDR3 has 15 residues. Germline loops: CDR1 GTSNPN, CDR2 SVGIG (reference sequence). The CDR3 bases are TGTGCCTGGAGGGCTATGAGCGGGACCTGGGGCGAGCAGTACTTC. Its protein product is CAWRAMSGTWGEQYF.

The rearrangement joins TRBV5-4 to TRBJ2-1, with a possible D match to TRBD1 (6 bases). Germline lookup yields CDR1 SGHNT and CDR2 YYREEE (reference sequence). V lost 1 base and J lost 6, with 11 bases in between. This CDR3 has 14 amino acids. CDR3 nucleotides: TGTGCCAGCAGCTTGATGGGACAATTCAATGAGCAGTTCTTC. Residues: CASSLMGQFNEQFF.

This clone was observed a few times. The chain combines TRBV5-1 with TRBJ1-4; 8 nucleotides agree with TRBD1. Germline CDR1 SGHRS, CDR2 YFSETQ. Germline trimming cut 3 bases from V and 8 bases from J; bases unmatched to any gene: 6. This CDR3 is built from 14 residues. The CDR3 loop is CASSYDRGVEKLFF. CDR3 bases: TGCGCCAGCAGCTACGACAGGGGAGTAGAAAAACTGTTTTTT.

V and J are TRBV27 and TRBJ2-3; tentatively, D is TRBD1 (7 bases). This CDR3 is 16 amino acids long. With 0 bases removed from V and 4 bases from J, the gap between germline ends came to 14 bases. Germline V lookup: CDR1 MNHEY, CDR2 SMNVEV (reference sequence). CDR3 DNA: TGTGCCAGCAGTTTATCTCAGGGGGGTATCGCAGATACGCAGTATTTT. It is translated as CASSLSQGGIADTQYF.

V is TRBV10-3 and J is TRBJ2-5, with D possibly being TRBD2 (7 bases). With 0 bases removed from V and 2 bases from J, the gap between germline ends came to 19 bases. CDR1 and CDR2 (germline): ENHRY, SYGVKD. This CDR3 contains 18 residues. CDR3: CAISESIQTRGGQETQYF. The CDR3 bases are TGTGCCATCAGTGAGTCGATCCAAACTAGGGGGGGACAAGAGACCCAGTACTTC.